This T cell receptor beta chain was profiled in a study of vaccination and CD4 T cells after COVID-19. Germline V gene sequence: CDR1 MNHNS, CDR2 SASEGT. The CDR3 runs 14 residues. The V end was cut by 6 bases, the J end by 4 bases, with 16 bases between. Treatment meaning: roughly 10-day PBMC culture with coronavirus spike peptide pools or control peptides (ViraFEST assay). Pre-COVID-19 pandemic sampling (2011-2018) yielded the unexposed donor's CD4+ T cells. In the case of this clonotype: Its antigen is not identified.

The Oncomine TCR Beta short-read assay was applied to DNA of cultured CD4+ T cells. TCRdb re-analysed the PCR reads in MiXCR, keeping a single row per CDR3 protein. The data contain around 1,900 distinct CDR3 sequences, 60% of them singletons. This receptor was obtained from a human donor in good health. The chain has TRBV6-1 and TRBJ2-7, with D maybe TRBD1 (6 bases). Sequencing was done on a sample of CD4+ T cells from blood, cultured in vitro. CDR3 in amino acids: CASRRTGSLYEQYF. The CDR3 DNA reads TGTGCCAGCAGACGAACAGGGAGTCTTTACGAGCAGTACTTC.